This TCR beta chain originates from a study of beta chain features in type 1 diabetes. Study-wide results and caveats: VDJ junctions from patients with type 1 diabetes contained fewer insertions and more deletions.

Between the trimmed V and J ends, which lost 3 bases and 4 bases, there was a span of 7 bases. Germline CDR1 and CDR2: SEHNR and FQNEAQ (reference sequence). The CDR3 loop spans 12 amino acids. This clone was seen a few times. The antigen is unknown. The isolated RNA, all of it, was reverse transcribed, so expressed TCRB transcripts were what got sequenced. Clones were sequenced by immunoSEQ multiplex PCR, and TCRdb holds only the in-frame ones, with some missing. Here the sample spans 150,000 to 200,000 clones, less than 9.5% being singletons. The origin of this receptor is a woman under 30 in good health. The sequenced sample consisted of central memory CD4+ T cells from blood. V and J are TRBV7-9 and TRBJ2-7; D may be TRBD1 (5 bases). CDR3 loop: CASSLDMYEQYF. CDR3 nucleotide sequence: TGTGCCAGCAGCTTGGACATGTACGAGCAGTACTTC. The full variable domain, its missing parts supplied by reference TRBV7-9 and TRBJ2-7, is DTGVSQNPRHKITKRGQNVTFRCDPISEHNRLYWYRQTLGQGPEFLTYFQNEAQLEKSRLLSDRFSAERPKGSFSTLEIQRTEQGDSAMYLCASSLDMYEQYFGPGTRLTVT.